This is a list of T cell receptor beta chains from one sample in a study of Ad26.COV2.S vaccination and SARS-CoV-2 variants. The data were produced by immunoSEQ multiplex PCR, yet TCRdb's version contains in-frame clones alone and is incomplete. The sample yields some 520,000 clones, about 83% seen once. Sequenced material: peripheral blood, taken in a trial of Ad26.COV2.S vaccine versus placebo. These receptors came from a person aged 18 to 59 who received the Ad26.COV2.S COVID-19 vaccine or a placebo. Each CDR3 is given with its conserved first and last residue. The D gene is left open where the match is weak. Only some rows state a clone size, as once, few, many or a class for expanded clones.

TRBV5-4	TRBJ2-1	-	TRBD2	CASSYSGRAFGEQFF	TGTGCCAGCAGCTATAGCGGGAGGGCCTTTGGTGAGCAGTTCTTC
TRBV3-1/TRBV3-2	TRBJ2-7	-	TRBD2	CASSQDNTSGRRRYEQYF	TGTGCCAGCAGCCAAGACAATACTAGCGGGAGGAGGAGGTACGAGCAGTACTTC
TRBV9	TRBJ2-1	-	-	CASSVVGHPGYNEQFF	TGTGCCAGCAGCGTAGTGGGACACCCAGGCTACAATGAGCAGTTCTTC
TRBV27	TRBJ2-7	-	-	CASSLIQGYEQYF	TGTGCCAGCAGTTTGATCCAGGGCTACGAGCAGTACTTC
TRBV28	TRBJ1-2	-	TRBD1	CASRTGQGGYYGYTF	TGTGCCAGCAGAACCGGACAGGGAGGGTACTATGGCTACACCTTC
TRBV4-1	TRBJ2-2	-	TRBD2	CASSQQGLGNTGELFF	TGCGCCAGCAGCCAACAGGGACTAGGGAACACCGGGGAGCTGTTTTTT
TRBV5-1	TRBJ2-7	-	-	CASSMGAASEQYF	TGCGCCAGCAGCATGGGGGCGGCCAGCGAGCAGTACTTC
TRBV29-1	TRBJ2-5	-	-	CSVAGQSQETQYF	TGCAGCGTCGCGGGACAGAGCCAAGAGACCCAGTACTTC
TRBV7-9	TRBJ2-3	-	-	CASSLSGSRTDTQYF	TGTGCCAGCAGCTTAAGCGGGTCACGCACAGATACGCAGTATTTT
TRBV7-2	TRBJ2-7	-	-	CASSPAGGGREQYF	TGTGCCAGCAGCCCGGCGGGCGGTGGCAGGGAGCAGTACTTC
TRBV4-3	TRBJ2-7	-	-	CASSQVSLGSYEQYF	TGCGCCAGCAGCCAAGTGTCTTTAGGATCCTACGAGCAGTACTTC
TRBV7-3	TRBJ1-1	-	TRBD1	CASSEQGATEAFF	TGTGCCAGCAGCGAACAGGGGGCCACTGAAGCTTTCTTT
TRBV12-1	TRBJ2-7	-	-	CASSRPPSEREPHEQYF	TGTGCCAGCAGCCGCCCCCCCTCAGAGCGGGAGCCCCACGAGCAGTACTTC
TRBV2	TRBJ1-1	-	TRBD1	CASRRWLGGNTEAFF	TGTGCCAGCAGACGTTGGTTAGGGGGCAACACTGAAGCTTTCTTT
TRBV12-3/TRBV12-4	TRBJ1-1	-	-	CASSLHRGTEAFF	TGTGCCAGCAGTTTGCATAGGGGTACTGAAGCTTTCTTT
TRBV28	TRBJ1-5	-	-	CASSFLGGNQPQHF	TGTGCCAGCAGTTTTTTGGGGGGTAATCAGCCCCAGCATTTT
TRBV9	TRBJ2-1	-	-	CASSVDPGYNEQFF	TGTGCCAGCAGCGTAGATCCGGGGTACAATGAGCAGTTCTTC
TRBV5-1	TRBJ1-1	-	-	CASSDYKKGGTEAFF	TGCGCCAGCAGCGATTATAAGAAGGGGGGGACTGAAGCTTTCTTT
TRBV5-8	TRBJ2-1	-	-	CASSLDGGVDYNEQFF	TGTGCCAGCAGCTTGGATGGAGGGGTGGACTACAATGAGCAGTTCTTC
TRBV5-6	TRBJ2-3	once	-	CASSLESQGADTQYF	TGTGCCAGCAGCTTGGAATCACAAGGCGCAGATACGCAGTATTTT
TRBV5-5	TRBJ1-2	-	TRBD1	CASSLGQGAVYGYTF	TGTGCCAGCAGCTTGGGCCAGGGGGCGGTCTATGGCTACACCTTC
TRBV2	TRBJ2-7	-	TRBD2	CASSRTGLAREQYF	TGTGCCAGCAGTAGAACGGGACTAGCGCGCGAGCAGTACTTC
TRBV28	TRBJ2-1	-	-	CASRRSSSYNEQFF	TGTGCCAGCAGACGAAGCAGCTCCTACAATGAGCAGTTCTTC
TRBV30	TRBJ1-5	once	-	CAWNRDSNQPQHF	TGTGCCTGGAACCGCGATAGCAATCAGCCCCAGCATTTT
TRBV7-2	TRBJ2-3	-	-	CASSLSGGLRTDTQYF	TGTGCCAGCAGCTTATCTGGGGGGCTTCGCACAGATACGCAGTATTTT
TRBV28	TRBJ1-5	-	-	CASSVLGGQPQHF	TGTGCCAGCAGTGTATTGGGGGGTCAGCCCCAGCATTTT
TRBV19	TRBJ2-5	-	-	CASSTAGSGSETQYF	TGTGCCAGTAGCACTGCCGGTTCAGGGTCAGAGACCCAGTACTTC
TRBV30	TRBJ2-1	-	TRBD2	CAPIPSGDYNEQFF	TGTGCACCCATCCCTAGCGGGGACTACAATGAGCAGTTCTTC
TRBV30	TRBJ1-5	-	-	CAWRAGSGINQPQHF	TGTGCCTGGAGGGCCGGCAGTGGGATTAATCAGCCCCAGCATTTT
TRBV25-1	TRBJ1-1	once	-	CASTVNTEAFF	TGTGCCAGCACGGTGAACACTGAAGCTTTCTTT
TRBV9	TRBJ2-7	-	-	CASSVVGAIDEQYF	TGTGCCAGCAGCGTAGTAGGGGCCATTGACGAGCAGTACTTC
TRBV13	TRBJ1-3	-	-	CASSSRDARNTIYF	TGTGCCAGCAGCTCCCGGGACGCTAGAAACACCATATATTTT
TRBV6-2/TRBV6-3	TRBJ2-4	-	TRBD2	CASSYSGASGIQRGNIQYF	TGTGCCAGCAGTTACTCTGGGGCTAGCGGGATTCAGAGAGGAAACATTCAGTACTTC
TRBV30	TRBJ1-1	-	-	CAWSVGTPGAFF	TGTGCCTGGAGTGTCGGCACCCCCGGAGCTTTCTTT
TRBV4-3	TRBJ2-1	-	TRBD2	CASATSGSNVNEQFF	TGCGCCAGTGCGACTAGCGGGAGCAACGTGAATGAGCAGTTCTTC
TRBV2	TRBJ2-7	once	TRBD2	CASSALAGPYEQYF	TGTGCCAGCAGTGCACTAGCGGGACCTTACGAGCAGTACTTC
TRBV7-3	TRBJ2-1	-	-	CASSLKPGGGVEQFF	TGTGCCAGCAGCTTAAAGCCGGGTGGGGGAGTTGAGCAGTTCTTC
TRBV2	TRBJ1-5	-	-	CASSDLGYRQPQHF	TGTGCCAGCAGTGATTTAGGGTATCGTCAGCCCCAGCATTTT
TRBV19	TRBJ1-2	-	TRBD1	CASSIRGRTRKGGYTF	TGTGCCAGTAGTATAAGGGGGCGAACTAGGAAGGGCGGCTACACCTTC
TRBV7-9	TRBJ1-1	-	-	CASTPGAGDEAFF	TGTGCCAGCACCCCCGGGGCGGGAGATGAAGCTTTCTTT
TRBV2	TRBJ1-5	-	-	CASSEALQTNQPQHF	TGTGCCAGCAGTGAAGCGTTACAGACTAATCAGCCCCAGCATTTT
TRBV27	TRBJ2-6	-	-	CASSFLRASGANVLTF	TGTGCCAGCAGTTTTTTAAGGGCCTCTGGGGCCAACGTCCTGACTTTC
TRBV6-4	TRBJ1-5	-	TRBD1	CASSPEGAQPQHF	TGTGCCAGCAGTCCCGAGGGGGCTCAGCCCCAGCATTTT
TRBV27	TRBJ2-7	once	TRBD2	CASTPGLAGREQYF	TGTGCCAGCACTCCGGGACTAGCGGGAAGGGAGCAGTACTTC
TRBV9	TRBJ1-2	-	-	CASSVGAGSKANYGYTF	TGTGCCAGCAGCGTAGGGGCAGGATCTAAAGCTAACTATGGCTACACCTTC
TRBV3-1/TRBV3-2	TRBJ2-1	-	TRBD2	CASSRVAGGYNEQFF	TGTGCCAGCAGCCGAGTAGCGGGGGGATACAATGAGCAGTTCTTC
TRBV24-1	TRBJ1-5	-	-	CATSDQRGGSFGNQPQHF	TGTGCCACCAGTGATCAGAGAGGGGGATCGTTTGGAAATCAGCCCCAGCATTTT
TRBV5-1	TRBJ2-3	-	TRBD2	CASSVGLAGDTQYF	TGCGCCAGCAGCGTGGGACTAGCAGGAGATACGCAGTATTTT
TRBV7-6	TRBJ2-7	-	TRBD1	CASSLGNRDRPYEQYF	TGTGCCAGCAGCTTAGGTAACCGGGACAGACCCTACGAGCAGTACTTC
TRBV28	TRBJ2-5	-	TRBD2	CASIPAGPEETQYF	TGTGCCAGCATCCCAGCGGGACCTGAAGAGACCCAGTACTTC
TRBV12-3/TRBV12-4	TRBJ2-2	-	-	CASSLRGPGELFF	TGTGCCAGCAGTTTGAGGGGTCCCGGGGAGCTGTTTTTT
TRBV28	TRBJ1-2	-	-	CASRPRVHGYTF	TGTGCCAGCAGACCACGGGTTCATGGCTACACCTTC
TRBV30	TRBJ1-5	-	-	CAWSGGSFDRPNLPQHF	TGTGCCTGGAGTGGTGGGTCATTTGACAGGCCAAATCTTCCCCAGCATTTT
TRBV27	TRBJ2-7	-	TRBD2	CASRPGLAVLYEQYF	TGTGCCAGCAGACCGGGACTAGCGGTTCTCTACGAGCAGTACTTC
TRBV3-1/TRBV3-2	TRBJ1-6	-	-	CASSQVRVPNSPLHF	TGTGCCAGCAGCCAAGTCCGGGTCCCAAATTCACCCCTCCACTTT
TRBV27	TRBJ1-3	-	-	CASSSLAASSGNTIYF	TGTGCCAGCAGTTCATTGGCCGCGAGCTCTGGAAACACCATATATTTT
TRBV7-2	TRBJ2-3	-	-	CASSLGFSGDTQYF	TGTGCCAGCAGCTTAGGATTCTCAGGAGATACGCAGTATTTT
TRBV2	TRBJ2-1	-	TRBD2	CASSRLAGEREQFF	TGTGCCAGCAGTCGACTAGCGGGAGAGCGGGAGCAGTTCTTC
TRBV19	TRBJ2-4	-	-	CATSAGPAKNIQYF	TGTGCCACCTCCGCGGGGCCCGCCAAAAACATTCAGTACTTC
TRBV2	TRBJ2-5	-	-	CASRDSGQETQYF	TGTGCCAGCAGAGACAGCGGGCAAGAGACCCAGTACTTC